A selection of T cell receptor beta chains follows, all from one sample in a study of T cells in Graves' hyperthyroidism and ophthalmopathy. MiXCR was run by TCRdb on the multiplex PCR reads, yielding one entry per CDR3 protein. The sample contains hundreds of thousands of distinct CDR3 sequences, about 25% of which appear only once. Sequences were obtained from blood. The receptors stem from a middle-aged man with Graves' hyperthyroidism that later progressed to Graves' ophthalmopathy. Each CDR3 is given with its conserved first and last residue. A D gene is named only where the DNA matches it firmly. Size is stated for part of the rows, as once, few or many counts, or as a class when the clone is expanded.

>14|TRBJ1-1|many|TRBV18|-
TGTGCCAGCTCACCCCGGTGGGGGAACACTGAAGCTTTCTTT
CASSPRWGNTEAFF
>15|TRBJ2-7|many|TRBV30|TRBD2
TGTGCCTGGACGGGACTAGCGGGAGTGGGCCACGAGCAGTACTTC
CAWTGLAGVGHEQYF
>12|TRBJ1-5|many|TRBV2|-
TGTGCCAGCAGTGAAGGGGATCAGCCCCAGCATTTT
CASSEGDQPQHF
>15|TRBJ1-1|many|TRBV6-5|-
TGTGCCAGCAGTAACCGACAGGCCGGGTGGACTGAAGCTTTCTTT
CASSNRQAGWTEAFF
>14|TRBJ1-1|many|TRBV5-1|-
TGCGCCAGCAGCTTTGAACTTACAGGTACTGAAGCTTTCTTT
CASSFELTGTEAFF
>15|TRBJ1-4|many|TRBV12-3/TRBV12-4|-
TGTGCCAGCAGTCTGGACCGAACTCGTTTCGAAAAACTGTTTTTT
CASSLDRTRFEKLFF
>15|TRBJ1-2|many|TRBV4-1|-
TGCGCCAGCAGCCAAGTGGGCACAGCTGGTCGTGGCTACACCTTC
CASSQVGTAGRGYTF
>15|TRBJ2-7|many|TRBV4-2|TRBD1
TGTGCCAGCAGCCAAGCGGACAGGGGAACCTACGAGCAGTACTTC
CASSQADRGTYEQYF
>10|TRBJ1-1|-|TRBV10-3|-
TGTGCCATCAGGAACCTCGAAGCTTTCTTT
CAIRNLEAFF
>17|TRBJ2-3|many|TRBV28|TRBD2
TGTGCCAGCAGTCCTAGCGGACTAGCGGGAGGGCCAGATACGCAGTATTTT
CASSPSGLAGGPDTQYF
>16|TRBJ2-4|many|TRBV2|-
TGTGCCAGCAGTGAAGCGCGGACAACCCTCAAAAACATTCAGTACTTC
CASSEARTTLKNIQYF
>13|TRBJ1-1|-|TRBV20-1|-
TGCAGTGCTGTAACCCCAGGGTTGGTCGGAGCTTTCTTT
CSAVTPGLVGAFF
>14|TRBJ2-7|many|TRBV25-1|-
TGTGCCAGCAGTGAAGGGGGGGCGCAGGACGAGCAGTACTTC
CASSEGGAQDEQYF
>13|TRBJ2-7|many|TRBV5-1|-
TGCGCCAGCAGCTTGGGGGACACCTACGAGCAGTACTTC
CASSLGDTYEQYF
>16|TRBJ2-7|-|TRBV11-1|TRBD1
TGTGCCAGCAGCCGAGGACAGGGGGCGCTCGGAATCGAGCAGTACTTC
CASSRGQGALGIEQYF
>12|TRBJ2-2|many|TRBV11-2|-
TGTGCCAGCAGCACCCTTACAGGGGAGCTGTTTTTT
CASSTLTGELFF
>15|TRBJ1-5|many|TRBV27|TRBD1
TGTGCCACCCGTGCCGGACAGGGAAAGAATCAGCCCCAGCATTTT
CATRAGQGKNQPQHF
>13|TRBJ2-7|many|TRBV20-1|-
TGCAGTGCTAGAGTGGGCAGTTTCTACGAGCAGTACTTC
CSARVGSFYEQYF
>15|TRBJ2-6|-|TRBV28|-
TGTGCCACCTTAACCGGGGGCTCTGGGGCCAACGTCCTGACTTTC
CATLTGGSGANVLTF
>18|TRBJ2-5|many|TRBV19|-
TGTGCCAGTAGTATACACGCCCCGGGTGTAGGAAGCCAAGAGACCCAGTACTTC
CASSIHAPGVGSQETQYF
>13|TRBJ1-2|many|TRBV29-1|-
TGCAGCGTTGAACCGTGGGGGAACTATGGCTACACCTTC
CSVEPWGNYGYTF
>16|TRBJ2-2|-|TRBV12-3/TRBV12-4|TRBD1
TGTGCCAGCAGTCCCCGACAGGGATCCCAAACCGGGGAGCTGTTTTTT
CASSPRQGSQTGELFF
>13|TRBJ2-5|many|TRBV28|-
TGTGCCAGCAGTTTCGGGGCACAAGAGACCCAGTACTTC
CASSFGAQETQYF
>20|TRBJ2-5|-|TRBV30|TRBD2
TGTGCCTGGAGTCCACACCCCCCCATACTAGCGGGAGAGACACAAGAGACCCAGTACTTC
CAWSPHPPILAGETQETQYF
>14|TRBJ2-7|many|TRBV6-5|TRBD2
TGTGCCAGCAGCCTTAGCGGGAGCTCCTACGAGCAGTACTTC
CASSLSGSSYEQYF
>13|TRBJ1-5|many|TRBV30|-
TGTGCCTGGAGTGTGCAGGGTTTTCAGCCCCAGCATTTT
CAWSVQGFQPQHF
>14|TRBJ1-1|many|TRBV5-1|-
TGCGCCAGCAGCATAGACAGGAGGAACACTGAAGCTTTCTTT
CASSIDRRNTEAFF
>17|TRBJ2-7|many|TRBV7-9|TRBD2
TGTGCCAGCAGCTTAGCGAGGGAAGCGGGAGTCTCCTACGAGCAGTACTTC
CASSLAREAGVSYEQYF
>14|TRBJ2-4|many|TRBV6-1|TRBD1
TGTGCCAGCAAGGATGAACAGGGGGCGGGCATTCAGTACTTC
CASKDEQGAGIQYF
>15|TRBJ2-6|many|TRBV6-1|-
TGTGCCAGCAGTGTATGGGGCTCTGGGGCCAACGTCCTGACTTTC
CASSVWGSGANVLTF
>15|TRBJ2-7|-|TRBV20-1|TRBD2
TGCAGTGCTGCTCCCCCAGGGAGGGATCTCTACGAGCAGTACTTC
CSAAPPGRDLYEQYF
>14|TRBJ2-7|-|TRBV6-1|TRBD2
TGTGCCAGCAGTCCTCCTAGCGGGGCTGGGGAGCAGTACTTC
CASSPPSGAGEQYF
>14|TRBJ1-2|many|TRBV9|TRBD1
TGTGCCAGCAGCCTGTCCGGGACAGCTTATGGCTACACCTTC
CASSLSGTAYGYTF
>14|TRBJ2-5|many|TRBV12-3/TRBV12-4|-
TGTGCCAGCAGCCAATACAGGGCAATGGAGACCCAGTACTTC
CASSQYRAMETQYF
>13|TRBJ1-1|many|TRBV6-5|-
TGTGCCAGCAGGGTTAGGGCAAACACTGAAGCTTTCTTT
CASRVRANTEAFF
>14|TRBJ1-2|many|TRBV12-3/TRBV12-4|-
TGTGCCAGCAGCCCCTGGATCTCAGACTATGGCTACACCTTC
CASSPWISDYGYTF
>14|TRBJ2-5|many|TRBV24-1|-
TGTGCCACTTCAACGGGACGAACGAGGGGGACCCAGTACTTC
CATSTGRTRGTQYF
>17|TRBJ2-7|many|TRBV7-2|TRBD2
TGTGCCAGCAGCTTGCGGGCTAGCGGGCGCCCCCCCTACGAGCAGTACTTC
CASSLRASGRPPYEQYF
>13|TRBJ2-7|many|TRBV28|-
TGTGCCATCCGTCGGGAGAGCTCCTACGAGCAGTACTTC
CAIRRESSYEQYF
>13|TRBJ2-2|many|TRBV7-6|-
TGTGCCAGCAGCCCAGTAGTGGCCGGGGAGCTGTTTTTT
CASSPVVAGELFF
>12|TRBJ2-7|-|TRBV6-5|-
TGTGCCAGCAGTTACTCCTCCCTGGAGCAGTACTTC
CASSYSSLEQYF
>14|TRBJ2-5|many|TRBV12-3/TRBV12-4|-
TGTGCCAGCAGTCCCCGGACATACCAAGAGACCCAGTACTTC
CASSPRTYQETQYF
>13|TRBJ2-7|-|TRBV6-1|-
TGTGCCAGCGAAGGCGGTATCTCCTACGAGCAGTACTTC
CASEGGISYEQYF
>16|TRBJ2-2|many|TRBV20-1|TRBD2
TGCAGTGCGATGGGGGCGGGAGGGCCGAACACCGGGGAGCTGTTTTTT
CSAMGAGGPNTGELFF
>17|TRBJ2-5|many|TRBV27|-
TGTGCCAGCAGTCCGGAACGAGGGAGATCGTTGGAAGAGACCCAGTACTTC
CASSPERGRSLEETQYF
>18|TRBJ2-5|many|TRBV6-4|TRBD2
TGTGCCAGCAGGGGGCCGCCGACTAGCGGGAAGGCGGGGGAGACCCAGTACTTC
CASRGPPTSGKAGETQYF
>15|TRBJ2-5|-|TRBV12-3/TRBV12-4|TRBD2
TGTGCCAGCAGGGGGGGTCGAGCGGGGGTAGAGACCCAGTACTTC
CASRGGRAGVETQYF
>14|TRBJ2-7|-|TRBV6-2/TRBV6-3|TRBD1
TGTGCCAGCAAGAAGGGACAGGAGGTGGGGGAGCAGTACTTC
CASKKGQEVGEQYF
>13|TRBJ1-5|-|TRBV30|-
TGTGCCTGGAGTGACTGGGCGGCTTCGCCCCAGCATTTT
CAWSDWAASPQHF
>14|TRBJ2-2|many|TRBV5-1|-
TGCGCCAGCAGCTTGGGTGATCGCACCGGGGAGCTGTTTTTT
CASSLGDRTGELFF
>13|TRBJ1-5|few|TRBV6-2/TRBV6-3|-
TGTGCCAGCAGTGGGCTCGGGCGGCAGCCCCAGCATTTT
CASSGLGRQPQHF
>20|TRBJ2-7|many|TRBV19|-
TGTGCCAGTAGTATGGACGGGCAAAGCTTTGTCGGCGGAGAGAAGTACGAGCAGTACTTC
CASSMDGQSFVGGEKYEQYF
>15|TRBJ2-7|-|TRBV11-2|-
TGTGCCAGCAGCCGGGCCCCGGGGGCCTCCTACGAGCAGTACTTC
CASSRAPGASYEQYF
>16|TRBJ2-5|many|TRBV6-1|TRBD1
TGTGCCGGCAGTACAGGGGACCACAGCTACCAAGAGACCCAGTACTTC
CAGSTGDHSYQETQYF
>13|TRBJ1-1|many|TRBV2|-
TGTGCCAGCAGAGTGGAGGGAACCACTGAAGCTTTCTTT
CASRVEGTTEAFF
>15|TRBJ1-1|many|TRBV5-6|-
TGTGCCAGCAGCACGAGACAGGCCTTGAACACTGAAGCTTTCTTT
CASSTRQALNTEAFF
>18|TRBJ2-7|few|TRBV12-3/TRBV12-4|TRBD2
TGTGCCAGCAGTTTCGGGGGACTAGCGGGAGTAATAGGCTACGAGCAGTACTTC
CASSFGGLAGVIGYEQYF
>13|TRBJ2-5|many|TRBV6-2/TRBV6-3|-
TGTGCCAGCAGCTTGGGTCGACAAGAGACCCAGTACTTC
CASSLGRQETQYF